The text below deals with one TCR beta chain. Its antigen target is currently unknown. In this record, gene identifiers and germline sequences come from the mouse. The CDR3 end lies 1 residue beyond the end of the read and is filled in from the germline J gene. CDR1 and CDR2 are read off the germline V gene (reference sequence) as LGHDT and YNNKQL. V lost 6 bases and J lost 2 bases, and the count of bases not matched to a germline gene is 3. The CDR3 sequence holds 15 residues, the cysteine and phenylalanine included. Shown are 42 bases from within the CDR3, in frame from base 1. The library was made by the immunoSEQ multiplex PCR assay. TCRbeta CDR3 sequencing was performed at survey depth by Adaptive Biotechnologies, and CDR3 sequences, V/J genes, productive frequency and template counts were reported. Amplification of TCR beta CDR3 regions started from genomic DNA instead of RNA. Turning to the authors' computational methods: Jensen-Shannon divergence served to quantify pairwise repertoire overlap between tissues, with 0 meaning identical and 1 meaning complete divergence. Tissues were clustered by single-linkage agglomerative hierarchical clustering of pairwise JSD values, and the clustering results were displayed as dendrograms. GLIPH2 was applied to all patient samples using simulation_depth 1000, kmer_min_depth 3, and cdr3_length_cutoff 8, and only groups with more than two unique CDR3s were retained. In a standardized tissue-overlap score, Jaccard GLIPH-group overlap across patients was extrapolated to a standard repertoire size of 1000 clones. To look at how diversity was associated with clinical or experimental variables, linear mixed-effect models were used, with tissue treated as a fixed effect and individual treated as a random effect. This immuneACCESS table, as held by TCRdb, lists in-frame sequences with V and J called but not all clones. Of the missing ones, under half trace to an unresolved V gene in checked studies; the others have no known cause. V and J calls and clone size are copied from that table; D and trimming were computed from the DNA. The sample table contains 560 or so clones; only one count was recorded for around two thirds of them. Together, the top ten hold about 7% of the sample.

This sample is drawn from a study of tissue T cells after allogeneic stem cell transplantation (dated 2022 in TCRdb). In terms of the full investigation: The study profiled TCR beta repertoires across many tissues from research autopsies of patients with and without GVHD, plus mouse models of GVHD. The human arm was conducted as a prospective observational study, and neither blinding nor randomization was performed.

Before genomic DNA isolation with the DNeasy Blood & Tissue Kit, mouse tissues were minced using razor blades in buffered saline. Overall study outcomes, separate from this receptor: Sampling depth was acknowledged as a limitation, and the patient cohort was both small and clinically heterogeneous. In both patients and mice, T cells from blood and spleen picked up only a limited part of the TCR repertoire that was detected in tissues. Within patients, how anatomically similar tissues were was a major factor shaping TCR repertoire composition, regardless of disease or transplant status. Only a few T cell clones appeared in more than one patient, yet motif-based clustering showed tissue-specific repertoire signatures that were shared between patients. Which tissue TCRs were alloreactive or antigen-specific was not determined in the study, and some of the clones might have been host cells that persisted.

This receptor chain uses TRBV4 and TRBJ2-5, with 12 central nucleotides matching TRBD2. This clonotype was sampled from a female BALB/c mouse in good health. This mouse strain bears the MHC haplotype H2-d. The sample taken for sequencing was liver tissue. CDR3 protein: CASSRTGGGQDTQYF. The DNA read from the CDR3 is TGTGCCAGCAGTCGGACTGGGGGGGGCCAAGACACCCAGTAC. The full variable domain, with segments outside the CDR3 supplied by the reference TRBV4 and TRBJ2-5 proteins, appears as ETAVFQTPNYHVTQVGNEVSFNCKQTLGHDTMYWYKQDSKKLLKIMFSYNNKQLIVNETVPRRFSPQSSDKAHLNLRIKSVEPEDSAVYLCASSRTGGGQDTQYFGPGTRLLVL.